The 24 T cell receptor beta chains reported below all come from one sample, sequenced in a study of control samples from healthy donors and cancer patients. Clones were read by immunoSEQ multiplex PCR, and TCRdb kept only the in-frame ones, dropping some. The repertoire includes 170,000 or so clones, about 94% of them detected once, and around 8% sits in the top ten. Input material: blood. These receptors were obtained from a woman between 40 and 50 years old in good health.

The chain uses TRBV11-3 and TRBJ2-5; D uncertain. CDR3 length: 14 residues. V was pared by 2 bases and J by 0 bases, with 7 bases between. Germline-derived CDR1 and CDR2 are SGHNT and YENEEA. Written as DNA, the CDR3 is TGTGCCAGCAGCTTACAAGGCAACCAAGAGACCCAGTACTTC. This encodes CASSLQGNQETQYF.

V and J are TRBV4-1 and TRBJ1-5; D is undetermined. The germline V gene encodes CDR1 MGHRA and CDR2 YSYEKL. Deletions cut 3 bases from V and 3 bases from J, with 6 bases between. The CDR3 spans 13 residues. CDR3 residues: CASSHNINQPQHF. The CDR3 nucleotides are TGCGCCAGCAGCCACAACATCAATCAGCCCCAGCATTTT.

CDR3 bases: TGTGCCAGCAGCTTAGTAGTGGGGGTCTCAAGTTCACCCCTCCACTTT. The encoded protein is CASSLVVGVSSSPLHF. The chain uses TRBV11-2 and TRBJ1-6; D perhaps matches TRBD1 (5 bases). Germline-derived CDR1 and CDR2 are SGHAT and FQNNGV. This CDR3 comprises 16 residues. V was clipped by 1 base and J by 9 bases, with 16 bases between them. The whole variable domain, filled in from reference TRBV11-2 and TRBJ1-6, reads EAGVAQSPRYKIIEKRQSVAFWCNPISGHATLYWYQQILGQGPKLLIQFQNNGVVDDSQLPKDRFSAERLKGVDSTLKIQPAKLEDSAVYLCASSLVVGVSSSPLHFGNGTRLTVT.

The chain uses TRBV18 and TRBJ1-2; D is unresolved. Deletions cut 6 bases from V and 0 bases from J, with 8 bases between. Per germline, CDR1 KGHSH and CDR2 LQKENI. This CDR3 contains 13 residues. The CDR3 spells CASSEDTNYGYTF. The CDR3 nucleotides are TGTGCCAGCTCTGAGGATACTAACTATGGCTACACCTTC.

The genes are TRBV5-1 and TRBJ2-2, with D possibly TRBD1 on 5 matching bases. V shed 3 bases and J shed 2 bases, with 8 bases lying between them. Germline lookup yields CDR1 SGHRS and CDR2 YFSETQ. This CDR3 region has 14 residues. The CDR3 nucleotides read TGCGCCAGCAGCTGGGGCCAAAACACCGGGGAGCTGTTTTTT. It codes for CASSWGQNTGELFF.

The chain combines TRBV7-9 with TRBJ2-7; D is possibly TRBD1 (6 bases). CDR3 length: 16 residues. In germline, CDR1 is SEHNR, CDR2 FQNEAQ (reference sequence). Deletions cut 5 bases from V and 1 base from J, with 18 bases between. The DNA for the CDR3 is TGTGCCAGCAGCGCGGAGCCGGGACAATTATCCTACGAGCAGTACTTC. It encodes CASSAEPGQLSYEQYF.

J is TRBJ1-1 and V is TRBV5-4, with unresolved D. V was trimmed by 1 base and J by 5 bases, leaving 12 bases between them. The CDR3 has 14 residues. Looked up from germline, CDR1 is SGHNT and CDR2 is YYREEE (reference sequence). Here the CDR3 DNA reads TGTGCCAGCAGCTTGATTGGGTATCGTACTGAAGCTTTCTTT. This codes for CASSLIGYRTEAFF.

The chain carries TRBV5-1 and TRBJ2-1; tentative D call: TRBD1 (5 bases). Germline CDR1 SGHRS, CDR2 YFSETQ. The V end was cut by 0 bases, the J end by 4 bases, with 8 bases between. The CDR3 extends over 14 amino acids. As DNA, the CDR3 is TGCGCCAGCAGCTTGGAACGGACATACAATGAGCAGTTCTTC. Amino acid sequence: CASSLERTYNEQFF.

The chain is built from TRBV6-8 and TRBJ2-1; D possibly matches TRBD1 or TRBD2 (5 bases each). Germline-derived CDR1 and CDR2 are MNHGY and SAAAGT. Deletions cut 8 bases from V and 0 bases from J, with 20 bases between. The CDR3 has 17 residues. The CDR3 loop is CASVEVRGPSSYNEQFF. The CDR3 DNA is TGTGCCAGCGTTGAGGTTCGGGGCCCTAGCTCCTACAATGAGCAGTTCTTC.

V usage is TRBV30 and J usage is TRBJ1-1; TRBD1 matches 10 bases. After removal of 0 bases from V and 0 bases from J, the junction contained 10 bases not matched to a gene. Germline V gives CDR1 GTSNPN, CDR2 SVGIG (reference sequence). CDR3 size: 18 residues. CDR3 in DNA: TGTGCCTGGAGTGTTGGATGGGGACAGGGGAGGATGAACACTGAAGCTTTCTTT. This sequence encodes CAWSVGWGQGRMNTEAFF.

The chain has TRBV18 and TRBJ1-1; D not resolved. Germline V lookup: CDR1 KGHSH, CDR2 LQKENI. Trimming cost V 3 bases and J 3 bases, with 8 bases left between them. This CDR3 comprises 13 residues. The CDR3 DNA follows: TGTGCCAGCTCACCCAACAGTTACACTGAAGCTTTCTTT. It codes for CASSPNSYTEAFF.

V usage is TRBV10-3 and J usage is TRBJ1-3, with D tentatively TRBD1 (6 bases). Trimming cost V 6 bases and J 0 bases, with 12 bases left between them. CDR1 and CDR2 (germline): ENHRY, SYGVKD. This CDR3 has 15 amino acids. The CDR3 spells CAIRKGQPSGNTIYF. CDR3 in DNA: TGTGCCATCAGGAAGGGACAACCCTCTGGAAACACCATATATTTT.

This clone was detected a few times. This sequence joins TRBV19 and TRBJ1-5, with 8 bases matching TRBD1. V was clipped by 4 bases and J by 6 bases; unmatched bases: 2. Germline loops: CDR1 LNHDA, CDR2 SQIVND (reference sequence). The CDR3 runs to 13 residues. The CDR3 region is CASSTGGGQPQHF. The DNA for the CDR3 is TGTGCCAGTAGTACAGGGGGCGGTCAGCCCCAGCATTTT.

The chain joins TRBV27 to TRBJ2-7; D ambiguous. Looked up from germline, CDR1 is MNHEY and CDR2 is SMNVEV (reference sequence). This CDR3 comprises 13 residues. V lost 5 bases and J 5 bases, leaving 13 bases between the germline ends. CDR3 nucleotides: TGTGCCAGCAGTGGATATAGGGTAGACGAGCAGTACTTC. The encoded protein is CASSGYRVDEQYF.

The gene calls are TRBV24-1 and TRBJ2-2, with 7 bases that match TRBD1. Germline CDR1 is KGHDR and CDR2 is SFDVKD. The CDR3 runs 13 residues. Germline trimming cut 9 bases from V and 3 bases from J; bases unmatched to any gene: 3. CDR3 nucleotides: TGTGCCACCGCTACAGGGGACACCGGGGAGCTGTTTTTT. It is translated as CATATGDTGELFF.

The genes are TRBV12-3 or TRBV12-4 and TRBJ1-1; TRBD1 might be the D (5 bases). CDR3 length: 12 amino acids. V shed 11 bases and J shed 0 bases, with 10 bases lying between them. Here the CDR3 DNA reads TGTGCCCCTGGGACCATGAACACTGAAGCTTTCTTT. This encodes CAPGTMNTEAFF.

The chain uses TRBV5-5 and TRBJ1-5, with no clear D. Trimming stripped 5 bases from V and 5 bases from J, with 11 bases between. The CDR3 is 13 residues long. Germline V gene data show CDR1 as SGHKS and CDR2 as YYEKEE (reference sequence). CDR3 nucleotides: TGTGCCAGCAGTCGAGACCTCTATCAGCCCCAGCATTTT. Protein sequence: CASSRDLYQPQHF.

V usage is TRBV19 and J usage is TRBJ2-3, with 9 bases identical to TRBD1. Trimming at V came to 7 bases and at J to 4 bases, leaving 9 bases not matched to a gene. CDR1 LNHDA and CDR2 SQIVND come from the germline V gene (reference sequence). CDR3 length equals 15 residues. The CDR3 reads CASTGQGRYSDTQYF. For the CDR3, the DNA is TGTGCCAGTACAGGACAGGGGCGTTATTCAGATACGCAGTATTTT.

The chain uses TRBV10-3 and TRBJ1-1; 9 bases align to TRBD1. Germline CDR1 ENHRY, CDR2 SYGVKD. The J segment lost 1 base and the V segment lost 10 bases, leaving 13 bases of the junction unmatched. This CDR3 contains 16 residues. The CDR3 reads CATHSGDRVGNTEAFF. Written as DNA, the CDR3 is TGTGCCACCCACTCGGGGGACAGGGTCGGGAACACTGAAGCTTTCTTT.

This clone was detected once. The CDR3 loop reads CASSLVVGSGYTF. The CDR3, as DNA: TGTGCCAGCAGCTTAGTGGTTGGGAGTGGCTACACCTTC. The V gene is TRBV7-2, the J gene TRBJ1-2; D is unresolved. CDR1 is SGHTA, CDR2 FQGNSA, per germline. V lost 1 base to trimming and J lost 7 bases, with 10 bases between them. This CDR3 has 13 amino acids.

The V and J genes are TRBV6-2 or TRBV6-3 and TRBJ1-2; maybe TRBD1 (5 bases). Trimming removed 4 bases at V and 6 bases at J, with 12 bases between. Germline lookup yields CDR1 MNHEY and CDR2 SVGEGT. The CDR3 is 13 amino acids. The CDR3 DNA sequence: TGTGCCAGCAGTTCCGGGGCCCCGGATGGCTACACCTTC. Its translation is CASSSGAPDGYTF.

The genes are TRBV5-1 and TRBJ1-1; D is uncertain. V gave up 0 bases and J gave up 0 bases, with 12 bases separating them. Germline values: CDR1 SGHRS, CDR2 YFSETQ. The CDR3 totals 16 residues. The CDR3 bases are TGCGCCAGCAGCTTGGCGTTGGGGTCGGTGAACACTGAAGCTTTCTTT. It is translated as CASSLALGSVNTEAFF. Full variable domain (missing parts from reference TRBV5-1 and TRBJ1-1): KAGVTQTPRYLIKTRGQQVTLSCSPISGHRSVSWYQQTPGQGLQFLFEYFSETQRNKGNFPGRFSGRQFSNSRSEMNVSTLELGDSALYLCASSLALGSVNTEAFFGQGTRLTVV.

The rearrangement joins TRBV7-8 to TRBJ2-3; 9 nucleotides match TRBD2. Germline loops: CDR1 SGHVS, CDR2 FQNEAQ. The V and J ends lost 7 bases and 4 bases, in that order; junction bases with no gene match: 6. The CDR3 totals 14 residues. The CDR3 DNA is TGTGCCAGCAACGGACTAGCGCTCGCAGATACGCAGTATTTT. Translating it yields CASNGLALADTQYF.

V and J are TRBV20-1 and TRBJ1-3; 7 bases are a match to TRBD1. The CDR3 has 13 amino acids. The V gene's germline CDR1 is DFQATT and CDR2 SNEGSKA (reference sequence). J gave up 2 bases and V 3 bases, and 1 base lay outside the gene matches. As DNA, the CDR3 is TGCAGTGCTAGTCAGGGGGCTGGAAACACCATATATTTT. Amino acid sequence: CSASQGAGNTIYF.